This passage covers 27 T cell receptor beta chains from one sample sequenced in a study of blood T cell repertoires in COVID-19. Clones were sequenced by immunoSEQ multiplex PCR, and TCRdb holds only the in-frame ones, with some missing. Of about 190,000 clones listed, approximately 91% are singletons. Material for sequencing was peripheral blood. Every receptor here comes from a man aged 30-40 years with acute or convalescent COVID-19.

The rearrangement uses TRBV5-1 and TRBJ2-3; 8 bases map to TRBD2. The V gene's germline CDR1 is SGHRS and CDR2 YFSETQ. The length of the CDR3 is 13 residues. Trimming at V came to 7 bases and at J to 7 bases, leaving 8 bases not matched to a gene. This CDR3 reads CASSGGGPNTQYF. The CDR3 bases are TGCGCCAGCTCCGGCGGGGGGCCGAATACGCAGTATTTT.

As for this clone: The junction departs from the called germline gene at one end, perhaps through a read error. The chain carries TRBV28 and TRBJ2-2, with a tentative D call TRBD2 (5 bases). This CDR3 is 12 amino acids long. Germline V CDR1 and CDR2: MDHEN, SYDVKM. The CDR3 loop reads CASSPRERFGVF. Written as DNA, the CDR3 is TGTGCCAGCAGTCCCCGGGAACGGTTCGGAGTTTTT.

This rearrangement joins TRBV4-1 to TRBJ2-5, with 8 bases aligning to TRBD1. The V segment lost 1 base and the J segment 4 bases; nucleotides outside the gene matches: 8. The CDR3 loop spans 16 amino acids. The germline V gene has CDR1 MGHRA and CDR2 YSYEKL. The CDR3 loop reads CASSQGQGAGRETQYF. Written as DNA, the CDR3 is TGCGCCAGCAGCCAAGGGCAGGGGGCAGGGAGAGAGACCCAGTACTTC.

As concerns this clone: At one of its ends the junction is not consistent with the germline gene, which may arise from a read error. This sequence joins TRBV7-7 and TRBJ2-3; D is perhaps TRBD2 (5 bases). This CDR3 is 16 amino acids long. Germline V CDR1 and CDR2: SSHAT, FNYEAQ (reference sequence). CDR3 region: CASSPLRSSGTDTQYF. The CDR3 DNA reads TGTGCTAGCAGCCCCCTTAGGAGTAGCGGCACAGATACGCAGTATTTT.

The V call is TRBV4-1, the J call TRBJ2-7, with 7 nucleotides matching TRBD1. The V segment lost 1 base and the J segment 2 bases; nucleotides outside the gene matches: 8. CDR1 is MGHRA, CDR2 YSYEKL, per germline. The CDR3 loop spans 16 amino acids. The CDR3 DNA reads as TGCGCCAGCAGCCAAGCAGGGACAGTCCTGACCTACGAGCAGTACTTC. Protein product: CASSQAGTVLTYEQYF.

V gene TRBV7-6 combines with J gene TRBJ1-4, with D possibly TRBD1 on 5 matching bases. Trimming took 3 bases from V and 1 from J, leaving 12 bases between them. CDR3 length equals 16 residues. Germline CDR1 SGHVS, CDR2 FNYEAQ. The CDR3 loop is CASSFQGLGTNEKLFF. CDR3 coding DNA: TGTGCCAGCAGCTTTCAGGGTCTAGGAACTAATGAAAAACTGTTTTTT.

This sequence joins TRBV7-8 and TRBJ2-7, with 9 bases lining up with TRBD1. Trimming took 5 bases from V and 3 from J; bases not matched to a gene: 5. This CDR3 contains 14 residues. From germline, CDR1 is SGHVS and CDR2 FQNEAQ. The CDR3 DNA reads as TGTGCCAGCAGCCCGACGGGACAGGGCTACGAGCAGTACTTC. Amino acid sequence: CASSPTGQGYEQYF. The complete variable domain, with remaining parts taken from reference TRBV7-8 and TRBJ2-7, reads GAGVSQSPRYKVAKRGQDVALRCDPISGHVSLFWYQQALGQGPEFLTYFQNEAQLDKSGLPSDRFFAERPEGSVSTLKIQRTQQEDSAVYLCASSPTGQGYEQYFGPGTRLTVT.

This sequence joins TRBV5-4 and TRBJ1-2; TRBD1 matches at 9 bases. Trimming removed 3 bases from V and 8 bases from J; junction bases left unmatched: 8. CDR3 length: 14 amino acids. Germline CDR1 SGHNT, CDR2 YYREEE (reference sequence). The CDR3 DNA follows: TGTGCCAGCAGCTACTTACAGGGGGCTGAGGGCTACACCTTC. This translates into CASSYLQGAEGYTF. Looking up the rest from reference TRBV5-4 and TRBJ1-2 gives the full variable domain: ETGVTQSPTHLIKTRGQQVTLRCSSQSGHNTVSWYQQALGQGPQFIFQYYREEENGRGNFPPRFSGLQFPNYSSELNVNALELDDSALYLCASSYLQGAEGYTFGSGTRLTVV.

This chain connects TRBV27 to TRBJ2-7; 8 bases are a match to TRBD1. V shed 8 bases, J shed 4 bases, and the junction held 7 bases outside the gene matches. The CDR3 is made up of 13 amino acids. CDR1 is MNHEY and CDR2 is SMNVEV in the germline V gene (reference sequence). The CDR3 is CASEQGAAYEQYF. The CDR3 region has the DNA TGTGCCAGCGAGCAGGGGGCTGCGTACGAGCAGTACTTC.

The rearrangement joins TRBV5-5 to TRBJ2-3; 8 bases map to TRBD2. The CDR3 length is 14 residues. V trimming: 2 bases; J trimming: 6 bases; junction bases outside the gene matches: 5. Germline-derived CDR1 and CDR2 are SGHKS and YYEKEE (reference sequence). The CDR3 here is CASSFGGATDTQYF. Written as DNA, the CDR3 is TGTGCCAGCAGCTTCGGGGGGGCGACTGATACGCAGTATTTT.

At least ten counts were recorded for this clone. In nucleotides, the CDR3 is TGCGCCAGCAGCCAAGCAGTGAATGGCAAAGATACGCAGTATTTT. This codes for CASSQAVNGKDTQYF. The V and J genes are TRBV4-1 and TRBJ2-3, with D hard to call. The germline V gene has CDR1 MGHRA and CDR2 YSYEKL. The CDR3 runs 15 residues. V lost 1 base, J lost 5 bases, and 13 bases lay in between.

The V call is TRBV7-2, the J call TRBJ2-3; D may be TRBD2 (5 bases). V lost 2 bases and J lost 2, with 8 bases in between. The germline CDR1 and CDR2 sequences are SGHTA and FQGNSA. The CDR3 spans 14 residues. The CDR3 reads CASSLTRATDTQYF. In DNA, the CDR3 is TGTGCCAGCAGCTTAACTAGGGCCACAGATACGCAGTATTTT. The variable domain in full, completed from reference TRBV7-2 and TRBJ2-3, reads GAGVSQSPSNKVTEKGKDVELRCDPISGHTALYWYRQSLGQGLEFLIYFQGNSAPDKSGLPSDRFSAERTGGSVSTLTIQRTQQEDSAVYLCASSLTRATDTQYFGPGTRLTVL.

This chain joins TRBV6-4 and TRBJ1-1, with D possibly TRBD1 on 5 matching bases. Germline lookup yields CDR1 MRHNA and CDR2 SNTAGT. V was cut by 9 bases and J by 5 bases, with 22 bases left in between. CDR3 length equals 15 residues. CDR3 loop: CASLYGSLGGTEAFF. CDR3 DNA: TGTGCCAGTCTCTATGGAAGTTTGGGGGGGACTGAAGCTTTCTTT.

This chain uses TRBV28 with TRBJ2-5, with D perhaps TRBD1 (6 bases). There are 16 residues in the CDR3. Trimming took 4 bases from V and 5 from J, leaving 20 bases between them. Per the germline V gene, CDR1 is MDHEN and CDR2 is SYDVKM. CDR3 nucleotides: TGTGCCAGCAGTTCCAGACAGGCGTCTGTTTTGGAGACCCAGTACTTC. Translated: CASSSRQASVLETQYF.

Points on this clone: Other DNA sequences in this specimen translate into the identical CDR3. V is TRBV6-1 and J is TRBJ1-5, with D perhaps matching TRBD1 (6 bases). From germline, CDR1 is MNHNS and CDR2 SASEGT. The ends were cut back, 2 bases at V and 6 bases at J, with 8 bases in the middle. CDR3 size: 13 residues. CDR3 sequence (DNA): TGTGCCAGCAGTGAATCAGGGGTTCAGCCCCAGCATTTT. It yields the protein CASSESGVQPQHF.

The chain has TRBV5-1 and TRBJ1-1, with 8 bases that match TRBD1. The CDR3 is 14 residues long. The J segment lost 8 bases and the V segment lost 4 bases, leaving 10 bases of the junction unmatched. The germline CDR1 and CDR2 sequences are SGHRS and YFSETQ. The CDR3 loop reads CASSRITGGSEAFF. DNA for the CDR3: TGCGCCAGCAGCCGTATTACAGGGGGGTCCGAAGCTTTCTTT. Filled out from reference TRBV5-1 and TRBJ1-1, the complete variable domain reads KAGVTQTPRYLIKTRGQQVTLSCSPISGHRSVSWYQQTPGQGLQFLFEYFSETQRNKGNFPGRFSGRQFSNSRSEMNVSTLELGDSALYLCASSRITGGSEAFFGQGTRLTVV.

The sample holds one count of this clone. CDR3 region: CASTSGTGVPEAFF. CDR3 DNA sequence: TGTGCCAGCACGTCCGGGACAGGGGTTCCTGAAGCTTTCTTT. The chain couples TRBV28 to TRBJ1-1, with TRBD1 identical over 10 bases. Per the germline V gene, CDR1 is MDHEN and CDR2 is SYDVKM. V lost 7 bases, J lost 6 bases, and 8 bases stayed unmatched. The CDR3 contains 14 residues.

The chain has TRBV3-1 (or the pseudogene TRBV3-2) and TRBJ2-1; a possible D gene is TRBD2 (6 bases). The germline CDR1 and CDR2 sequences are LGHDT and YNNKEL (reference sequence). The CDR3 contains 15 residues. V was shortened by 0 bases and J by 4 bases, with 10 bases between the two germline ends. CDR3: CASSQDGREYNEQFF. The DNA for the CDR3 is TGTGCCAGCAGCCAAGACGGGAGAGAGTACAATGAGCAGTTCTTC.

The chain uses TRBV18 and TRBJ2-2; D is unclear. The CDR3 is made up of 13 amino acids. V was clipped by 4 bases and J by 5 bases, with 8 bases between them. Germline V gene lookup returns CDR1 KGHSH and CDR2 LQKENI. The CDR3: CASSLSGTGELFF. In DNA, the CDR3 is TGTGCCAGCTCACTCTCCGGTACCGGGGAGCTGTTTTTT.

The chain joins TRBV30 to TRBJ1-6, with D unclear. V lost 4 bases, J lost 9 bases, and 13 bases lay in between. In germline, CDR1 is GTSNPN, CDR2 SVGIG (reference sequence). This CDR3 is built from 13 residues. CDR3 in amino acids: CAWTPQSSSPLHF. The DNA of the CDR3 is TGTGCCTGGACTCCTCAAAGCTCTTCACCCCTCCACTTT.

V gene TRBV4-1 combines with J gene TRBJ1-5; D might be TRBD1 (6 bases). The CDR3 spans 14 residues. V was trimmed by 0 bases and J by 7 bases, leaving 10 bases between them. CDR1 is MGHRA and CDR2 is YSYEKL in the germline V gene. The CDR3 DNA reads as TGCGCCAGCAGCCAAGATTCGGGGGGCCAGCCCCAGCATTTT. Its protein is CASSQDSGGQPQHF.

In DNA, the CDR3 is TGTGCCAGCAGCTTGGGCGTTGGGGGGAACCTTGGAGGGGAGCTGTTTTTT. Translation: CASSLGVGGNLGGELFF. This chain links TRBV5-5 with TRBJ2-2; a weak D match, TRBD2 (6 bases). V lost 0 bases to trimming and J lost 8 bases, with 20 bases between them. The germline V gene encodes CDR1 SGHKS and CDR2 YYEKEE (reference sequence). The CDR3 contains 17 residues.

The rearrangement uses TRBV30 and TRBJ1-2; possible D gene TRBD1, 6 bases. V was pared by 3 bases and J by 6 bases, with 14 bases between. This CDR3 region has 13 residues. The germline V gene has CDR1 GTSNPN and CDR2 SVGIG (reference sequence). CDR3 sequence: CAWSAGQFHGYTF. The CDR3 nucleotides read TGTGCCTGGAGCGCCGGACAGTTCCATGGCTACACCTTC.

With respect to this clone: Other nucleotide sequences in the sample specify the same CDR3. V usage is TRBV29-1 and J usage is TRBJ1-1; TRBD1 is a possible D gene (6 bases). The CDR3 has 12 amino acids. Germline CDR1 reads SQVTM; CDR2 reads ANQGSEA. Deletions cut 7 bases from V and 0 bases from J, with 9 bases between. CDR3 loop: CSAGQMNTEAFF. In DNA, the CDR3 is TGCAGCGCTGGACAGATGAACACTGAAGCTTTCTTT.

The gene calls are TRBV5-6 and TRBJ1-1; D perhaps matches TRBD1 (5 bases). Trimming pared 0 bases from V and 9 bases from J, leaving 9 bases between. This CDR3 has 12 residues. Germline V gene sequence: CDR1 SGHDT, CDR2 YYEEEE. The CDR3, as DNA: TGTGCCAGCAGCTTGGGACAGCTGAAAGCTTTCTTT. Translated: CASSLGQLKAFF.

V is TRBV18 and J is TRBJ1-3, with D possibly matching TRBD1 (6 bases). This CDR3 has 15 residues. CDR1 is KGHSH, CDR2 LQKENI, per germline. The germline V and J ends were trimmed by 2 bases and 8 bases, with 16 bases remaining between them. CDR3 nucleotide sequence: TGTGCCAGCTCACCAAGAACAGGGAAGACGGACACCATATATTTT. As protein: CASSPRTGKTDTIYF.

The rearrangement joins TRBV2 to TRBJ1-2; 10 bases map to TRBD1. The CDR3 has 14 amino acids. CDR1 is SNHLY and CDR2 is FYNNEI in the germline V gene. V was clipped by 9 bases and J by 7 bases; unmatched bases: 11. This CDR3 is CARAQGTGVRGYTF. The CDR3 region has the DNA TGTGCCAGGGCTCAAGGGACAGGGGTTCGTGGCTACACCTTC. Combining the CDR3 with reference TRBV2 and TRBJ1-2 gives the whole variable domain EPEVTQTPSHQVTQMGQEVILRCVPISNHLYFYWYRQILGQKVEFLVSFYNNEISEKSEIFDDQFSVERPDGSNFTLKIRSTKLEDSAMYFCARAQGTGVRGYTFGSGTRLTVV.